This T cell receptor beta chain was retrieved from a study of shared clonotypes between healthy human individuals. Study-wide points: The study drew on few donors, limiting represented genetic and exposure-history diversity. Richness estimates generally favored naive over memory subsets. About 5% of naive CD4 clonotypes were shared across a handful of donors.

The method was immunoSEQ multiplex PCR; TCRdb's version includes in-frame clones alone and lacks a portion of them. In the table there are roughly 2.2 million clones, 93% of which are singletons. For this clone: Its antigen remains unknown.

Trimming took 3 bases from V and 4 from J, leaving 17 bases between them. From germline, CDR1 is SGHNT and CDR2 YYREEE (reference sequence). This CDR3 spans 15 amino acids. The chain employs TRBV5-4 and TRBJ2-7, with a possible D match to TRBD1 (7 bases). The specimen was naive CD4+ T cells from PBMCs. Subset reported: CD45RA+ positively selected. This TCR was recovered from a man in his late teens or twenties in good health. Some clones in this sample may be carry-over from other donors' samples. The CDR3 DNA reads TGTGCCAGCAGCTCCCGACAGGGAGGACTTTACGAGCAGTACTTC. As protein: CASSSRQGGLYEQYF.